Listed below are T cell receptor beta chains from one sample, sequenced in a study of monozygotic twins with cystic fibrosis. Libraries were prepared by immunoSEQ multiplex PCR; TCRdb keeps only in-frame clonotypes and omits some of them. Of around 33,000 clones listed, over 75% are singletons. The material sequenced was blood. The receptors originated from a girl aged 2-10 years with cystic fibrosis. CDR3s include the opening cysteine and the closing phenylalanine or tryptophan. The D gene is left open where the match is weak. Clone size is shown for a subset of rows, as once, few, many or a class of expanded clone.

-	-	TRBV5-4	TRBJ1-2	TGTGCCAGCAGCTTGGCGAACAGGATGGATGGCTACACCTTC	CASSLANRMDGYTF
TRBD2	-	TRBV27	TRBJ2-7	TGTGCCAGCAGTCAACTAGCGGGGGGGATCGAGCAGTACTTC	CASSQLAGGIEQYF
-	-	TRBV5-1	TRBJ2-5	TGCGCCAGCAGCTTGGCCCGAGGAGTTCGGCAAGAGACCCAGTACTTC	CASSLARGVRQETQYF
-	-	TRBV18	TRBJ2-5	TGTGCCAGCTCACCGGCAGGTCTCGGGGTGGAGACCCAGTACTTC	CASSPAGLGVETQYF
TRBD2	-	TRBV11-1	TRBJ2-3	TGTGCCAGCAGCTCCATCGCGGGGGGTATCACAGATACGCAGTATTTT	CASSSIAGGITDTQYF
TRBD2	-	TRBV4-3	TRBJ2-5	TGCGCCAGCAGCCAAGATGCCGGACTAGCGGGGGGCCAAGAGACCCAGTACTTC	CASSQDAGLAGGQETQYF
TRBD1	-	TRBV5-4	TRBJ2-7	TGTGCCAGCAGCTTTCCTTCCGCCGGGACAGGGGTCTCCGAGCAGTACTTC	CASSFPSAGTGVSEQYF
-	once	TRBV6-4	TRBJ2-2	TGTGCCAGCAGTCCTACAGGGAGTATGCCCGGGGAGCTGTTTTTT	CASSPTGSMPGELFF
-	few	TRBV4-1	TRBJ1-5	TGCGCAAACGGGACACCAAATCAGCCCCAGCATTTT	CANGTPNQPQHF
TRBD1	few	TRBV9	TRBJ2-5	TGTGCCAGCAGCGTAGGCAGACGGGACAGGGTTGTGGAGACCCAGTACTTC	CASSVGRRDRVVETQYF
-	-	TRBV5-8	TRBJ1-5	TGTGCCAGCAGCTTGGCTGGGGGGCTGGGGAGCAATCAGCCCCAGCATTTT	CASSLAGGLGSNQPQHF
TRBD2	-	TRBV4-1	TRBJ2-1	TGCGCCAGCAGCCAAGAAGGGGGAGTAGCGGGGGGCTACAATGAGCAGTTCTTC	CASSQEGGVAGGYNEQFF